These 32 T cell receptor beta chains were all obtained from the same sample, sequenced in a study of T-cell memory formation after mild COVID-19. One entry per CDR3 protein, called by TCRdb with MiXCR from the 5' RACE reads. The sample includes roughly 170,000 distinct CDR3 sequences, about 18% of them seen just once. Sample: PBMCs or a T cell subset sorted from them (not recorded which). These receptors came from a young man who had mild COVID-19 (a few samples of this study predate the infection). Cell type and time point are not known.

CDR3 coding DNA: TGTGCCACCCAAAGCGGGGAAGGACAGCCCCAGCATTTT. Protein: CATQSGEGQPQHF. The rearrangement links TRBV10-3 to TRBJ1-5; no clear D. Germline CDR1 is ENHRY and CDR2 is SYGVKD. The CDR3 length is 13 residues. Deletions cut 10 bases from V and 7 bases from J, with 17 bases between.

The sample holds a few counts of this clonotype. The chain couples TRBV20-1 to TRBJ1-2; unclear D gene. CDR1 is DFQATT, CDR2 SNEGSKA, per germline (reference sequence). Trimming cost V 2 bases and J 2 bases, with 9 bases left between them. CDR3 length equals 13 residues. CDR3 residues: CSARSEPNYGYTF. DNA for the CDR3: TGCAGTGCTAGATCGGAACCGAACTATGGCTACACCTTC.

Only a few counts were recorded for this clonotype. The rearrangement links TRBV4-1 to TRBJ1-6; D might be TRBD1 (5 bases). With 3 bases removed from V and 10 bases from J, the gap between germline ends came to 13 bases. The CDR3 contains 14 residues. Germline V gene lookup returns CDR1 MGHRA and CDR2 YSYEKL. The CDR3 sequence is CASSHPGWSSPLHF. CDR3 in DNA: TGCGCCAGCAGCCACCCAGGGTGGAGCTCACCCCTCCACTTT.

The chain carries TRBV30 and TRBJ1-5; a possible D gene is TRBD1 (5 bases). The V gene's germline CDR1 is GTSNPN and CDR2 SVGIG (reference sequence). V lost 3 bases and J 9 bases, leaving 18 bases between the germline ends. The CDR3 sequence is 14 residues long. Here the CDR3 DNA reads TGTGCCTGGAGCAGCGACAGCGGCGTAGGGCCCCAGCATTTT. Encoded protein: CAWSSDSGVGPQHF.

This clonotype has a handful of counts. The rearrangement joins TRBV29-1 to TRBJ1-1; 8 nucleotides match TRBD1. V gave up 6 bases and J gave up 5 bases; unmatched junction bases: 2. Looked up from germline, CDR1 is SQVTM and CDR2 is ANQGSEA. The CDR3 contains 11 residues. The CDR3, as DNA: TGCAGCGTCCGGACAGGGACTGAAGCTTTCTTT. Its protein is CSVRTGTEAFF.

This clonotype was counted between two and nine times. V usage is TRBV4-1 and J usage is TRBJ2-3; 7 bases align to TRBD1. This CDR3 region has 18 residues. The trim removed 1 base at V and 4 bases at J, leaving 14 bases unmatched. In germline, CDR1 is MGHRA, CDR2 YSYEKL. For the CDR3, the DNA is TGCGCCAGCAGCCAAGGGAAAGGGGCAGGGACAGTGGCAGATACGCAGTATTTT. Protein: CASSQGKGAGTVADTQYF.

In the case of this clonotype: A read error may account for a junction end that differs from germline. The rearrangement joins TRBV24-1 to TRBJ1-1; D is unclear. This CDR3 has 15 amino acids. CDR1 is KGHDR and CDR2 is SFDVKD in the germline V gene. CDR3 DNA sequence: TGTGCCCCCAGCTTCGTCGGTTGCTCGAACACTGAAGCTTTCTTT. It translates to CAPSFVGCSNTEAFF.

This clonotype has only a few counts. The DNA of the CDR3 is TGCGCCAGCAGCTTGGCAGGGGGCGGAGGGCAAGAGACCCAGTACTTC. Translation: CASSLAGGGGQETQYF. V gene TRBV5-1 combines with J gene TRBJ2-5; 8 bases agree with TRBD1. The CDR3 is made up of 16 amino acids. Looked up from germline, CDR1 is SGHRS and CDR2 is YFSETQ. V lost 0 bases and J lost 2; bases outside the gene matches: 6.

This chain connects TRBV4-3 to TRBJ2-3, with 7 bases identical to TRBD2. The junction had 5 bases not matched to a gene; V was cut back by 2 bases and J by 3 bases. The CDR3 consists of 15 residues. Germline V lookup: CDR1 LGHNA, CDR2 YSLEER. CDR3 nucleotide sequence: TGCGCCAGCAGCCAAACAATACTAGCGACAGATACGCAGTATTTT. Translated: CASSQTILATDTQYF.

This clonotype came up a few times. The V call is TRBV7-2, the J call TRBJ2-7; the match to TRBD2 covers 10 bases. This CDR3 contains 16 residues. CDR1 SGHTA and CDR2 FQGNSA come from the germline V gene. With 2 bases clipped from V and 4 bases from J, the junction kept 8 bases outside the gene matches. The DNA of the CDR3 is TGTGCCAGCAGCTTACAAGCGGGACTAGCGTATTACGAGCAGTACTTC. It yields the protein CASSLQAGLAYYEQYF.

The table lists this clonotype with a few counts. The V gene is TRBV5-1, the J gene TRBJ1-1; D is undetermined. Trimming left V 4 bases short and J 5 bases short, with 12 bases between. The germline CDR1 and CDR2 sequences are SGHRS and YFSETQ. The CDR3 extends over 13 amino acids. CDR3: CASSAGVITEAFF. CDR3 DNA: TGCGCCAGCAGCGCAGGAGTAATAACTGAAGCTTTCTTT.

The gene calls are TRBV18 and TRBJ2-5; D unresolved. V dropped 0 bases and J dropped 5 bases, with 10 bases sitting between them. This CDR3 has 14 residues. Germline V gene lookup returns CDR1 KGHSH and CDR2 LQKENI. The CDR3 DNA reads TGTGCCAGCTCACCACCGGCAACGGGCGAGACCCAGTACTTC. Protein product: CASSPPATGETQYF. The entire variable domain, with the rest obtained from reference TRBV18 and TRBJ2-5, is as follows: NAGVMQNPRHLVRRRGQEARLRCSPMKGHSHVYWYRQLPEEGLKFMVYLQKENIIDESGMPKERFSAEFPKEGPSILRIQQVVRGDSAAYFCASSPPATGETQYFGPGTRLLVL.

The genes are TRBV2 and TRBJ1-2; 9 bases are shared with TRBD1. This CDR3 contains 13 residues. Germline V CDR1 and CDR2: SNHLY, FYNNEI. Losses at the gene ends were 10 bases for V and 7 bases for J; bases not matched to a gene: 10. CDR3 DNA: TGTGCCATTCCGGGACAGGGAGGATCTGGCTACACCTTC. This translates into CAIPGQGGSGYTF.

This clonotype was observed a handful of times. The CDR3 loop is CASSSPGGGRQETQYF. The CDR3 coding sequence is TGTGCCAGCAGCTCCCCTGGCGGGGGGCGCCAAGAGACCCAGTACTTC. V usage is TRBV5-4 and J usage is TRBJ2-5, with 8 bases identical to TRBD2. The V segment lost 3 bases and the J segment 1 base; nucleotides outside the gene matches: 8. Germline CDR1 is SGHNT and CDR2 is YYREEE (reference sequence). This CDR3 is built from 16 residues.

This clonotype occurred a few times. The V and J genes are TRBV7-8 and TRBJ2-5; 16 bases fit TRBD2. The CDR3 spans 16 residues. V trimming: 5 bases; J trimming: 3 bases; junction bases outside the gene matches: 3. Germline lookup yields CDR1 SGHVS and CDR2 FQNEAQ. This chain's CDR3 is CASSKGLAGGKETQYF. The CDR3 region has the DNA TGTGCCAGCAGCAAGGGACTAGCGGGGGGGAAAGAGACCCAGTACTTC.

The table lists this clonotype with a few counts. CDR3 in DNA: TGTGCCAGCACGACAGGGTATGAGCAGTTCTTC. The encoded protein is CASTTGYEQFF. The chain has TRBV6-5 and TRBJ2-1; TRBD1 aligns across 7 bases. Germline V gives CDR1 MNHEY, CDR2 SVGAGI. This CDR3 region has 11 residues. J was trimmed by 8 bases and V by 7 bases; bases with no gene match: 2.

J is TRBJ2-5 and V is TRBV7-2, with D perhaps being TRBD1 or TRBD2 (6 bases each). Trimming removed 6 bases from V and 0 bases from J, with 11 bases in between. Per the germline V gene, CDR1 is SGHTA and CDR2 is FQGNSA. This CDR3 spans 14 amino acids. The CDR3 protein is CASRLGGYQETQYF. DNA of the CDR3: TGTGCCAGCAGACTAGGGGGGTACCAAGAGACCCAGTACTTC.

This sequence joins TRBV6-2 or TRBV6-3 and TRBJ1-2; a weak D match, TRBD1 (5 bases). Germline V lookup: CDR1 MNHEY, CDR2 SVGEGT. The CDR3 totals 13 residues. Trimming removed 2 bases from V and 8 bases from J, with 12 bases in between. This CDR3 is CASSYGRARGYTF. Written as DNA, the CDR3 is TGTGCCAGCAGTTACGGCAGGGCCCGGGGCTACACCTTC.

This clonotype was found a few times. In nucleotides, the CDR3 is TGCAGTGCTAGAGTGGGCGGCAGCGGGGGGTCAAGGGAGCAGTACTTC. Translation: CSARVGGSGGSREQYF. V and J are TRBV20-1 and TRBJ2-7, with 9 nucleotides matching TRBD2. Germline V CDR1 and CDR2: DFQATT, SNEGSKA (reference sequence). V was clipped by 1 base and J by 7 bases; unmatched bases: 14. The CDR3 runs to 16 residues.

This clonotype was seen a handful of times. J is TRBJ1-6 and V is TRBV7-2; 8 bases match TRBD1. V trimming: 4 bases; J trimming: 10 bases; junction bases outside the gene matches: 9. In germline, CDR1 is SGHTA, CDR2 FQGNSA. The CDR3 loop spans 15 amino acids. CDR3 protein: CASSSPTGERSPLHF. Here the CDR3 DNA reads TGTGCCAGCAGCTCCCCGACAGGGGAACGGTCACCCCTCCACTTT.

In its sample, this clonotype was seen a few times. V usage is TRBV2 and J usage is TRBJ2-1, with 7 positions matching TRBD1. The CDR3 covers 13 residues. CDR1 SNHLY and CDR2 FYNNEI come from the germline V gene. The V and J ends lost 10 bases and 7 bases, in that order; junction bases with no gene match: 10. The CDR3 spells CATTVIRGNEQFF. The CDR3 DNA reads as TGTGCCACCACCGTTATCAGGGGGAATGAGCAGTTCTTC.

This clonotype was detected only a few times. The rearrangement uses TRBV20-1 and TRBJ2-5; 8 nucleotides match TRBD1. Looked up from germline, CDR1 is DFQATT and CDR2 is SNEGSKA (reference sequence). The CDR3 runs 13 residues. With V trimmed by 5 bases and J by 3 bases, 5 bases remained unmatched. CDR3 in DNA: TGCAGTGCTCCTAAACAGGGGGAAGAGACCCAGTACTTC. Translation gives CSAPKQGEETQYF.

The table lists this clonotype with a few counts. The chain combines TRBV4-1 with TRBJ2-1; a weak D match, TRBD2 (7 bases). Trimming removed 6 bases from V and 0 bases from J, with 24 bases in between. Per germline, CDR1 MGHRA and CDR2 YSYEKL. The CDR3 has 19 amino acids. This CDR3 is CASSQGRLRGGSSYNEQFF. CDR3 sequence (DNA): TGCGCCAGCAGTCAGGGAAGGTTGAGGGGGGGCAGCTCCTACAATGAGCAGTTCTTC.

The chain couples TRBV20-1 to TRBJ2-7; TRBD1 is a possible D gene (5 bases). Germline CDR1 is DFQATT and CDR2 is SNEGSKA (reference sequence). The CDR3 is 12 residues long. Trimming took 4 bases from V and 3 from J, leaving 10 bases between them. CDR3 in DNA: TGCAGTGCTATCGGACACCACTACGAGCAGTACGTC. This codes for CSAIGHHYEQYV.

The sample holds a few counts of this clonotype. The chain has TRBV6-2 or TRBV6-3 and TRBJ1-1; a weak D match, TRBD1 (5 bases). The CDR3 runs 12 residues. V dropped 2 bases and J dropped 9 bases, with 10 bases sitting between them. Germline lookup yields CDR1 MNHEY and CDR2 SVGEGT. The CDR3 nucleotides are TGTGCCAGCAGTTACCGGGGGGACCAAGCTTTCTTT. This sequence encodes CASSYRGDQAFF.

In this sample, this clonotype turned up a few times. CDR3 sequence: CASSVSRAYNEKLFF. The CDR3 DNA reads as TGTGCCAGCAGTGTTTCCAGGGCCTATAATGAAAAACTGTTTTTT. V usage is TRBV2 and J usage is TRBJ1-4; tentative D call: TRBD1 (5 bases). This CDR3 has 15 amino acids. V was clipped by 4 bases and J by 4 bases, with 13 bases between them. CDR1 and CDR2 (germline): SNHLY, FYNNEI.

This clonotype was detected many times. The chain has TRBV28 and TRBJ2-5; 7 positions agree with TRBD1. The V gene's germline CDR1 is MDHEN and CDR2 SYDVKM. This CDR3 spans 14 amino acids. The junction had 8 bases not matched to a gene; V was cut back by 6 bases and J by 4 bases. CDR3 in amino acids: CASSRTGAIETQYF. CDR3 DNA sequence: TGTGCCAGCAGCCGTACAGGGGCCATAGAGACCCAGTACTTC.

This chain links TRBV6-5 with TRBJ2-7, with TRBD2 as a possible D gene (5 bases). The CDR3 is 12 residues long. V lost 5 bases and J lost 7, with 12 bases in between. Germline CDR1 MNHEY, CDR2 SVGAGI. CDR3 DNA: TGTGCCAGCAGTCCGCCCGGAGGAGAGCAGTACTTC. It specifies CASSPPGGEQYF.

This clonotype occurred a few times. The chain is built from TRBV6-5 and TRBJ2-3; TRBD2 might be the D (6 bases). CDR1 is MNHEY, CDR2 SVGAGI, per germline. The CDR3 spans 16 residues. Between the trimmed V and J ends, which lost 4 bases and 0 bases, there was a span of 14 bases. This chain's CDR3 is CASSLGGAPSTDTQYF. CDR3 sequence (DNA): TGTGCCAGCAGTTTGGGGGGAGCCCCTAGCACAGATACGCAGTATTTT.

CDR3 sequence: CASSPRGASGVRDTQYF. In DNA, the CDR3 is TGTGCCAGCAGCCCTCGAGGGGCCAGCGGGGTCAGAGATACGCAGTATTTT. The V and J genes are TRBV7-2 and TRBJ2-3; 7 bases are a match to TRBD2. The CDR3 loop spans 17 amino acids. The junction had 16 bases not matched to a gene; V was cut back by 5 bases and J by 5 bases. In germline, CDR1 is SGHTA, CDR2 FQGNSA.

The CDR3 spells CASSLARTVNTEAFF. CDR3 coding DNA: TGTGCCAGCAGCTTAGCCCGGACAGTAAACACTGAAGCTTTCTTT. The rearrangement links TRBV7-9 to TRBJ1-1; possible D gene TRBD1, 6 bases. Germline-derived CDR1 and CDR2 are SEHNR and FQNEAQ (reference sequence). This CDR3 is 15 amino acids long. V was pared by 0 bases and J by 2 bases, with 10 bases between.

The V and J genes are TRBV27 and TRBJ1-2; D is uncertain. The CDR3 totals 15 residues. The V end was cut by 6 bases, the J end by 0 bases, with 14 bases between. The germline gives CDR1 MNHEY, CDR2 SMNVEV (reference sequence). This CDR3 is CASRREVDANYGYTF. CDR3 sequence (DNA): TGTGCCAGCAGGCGCGAGGTGGATGCTAACTATGGCTACACCTTC.